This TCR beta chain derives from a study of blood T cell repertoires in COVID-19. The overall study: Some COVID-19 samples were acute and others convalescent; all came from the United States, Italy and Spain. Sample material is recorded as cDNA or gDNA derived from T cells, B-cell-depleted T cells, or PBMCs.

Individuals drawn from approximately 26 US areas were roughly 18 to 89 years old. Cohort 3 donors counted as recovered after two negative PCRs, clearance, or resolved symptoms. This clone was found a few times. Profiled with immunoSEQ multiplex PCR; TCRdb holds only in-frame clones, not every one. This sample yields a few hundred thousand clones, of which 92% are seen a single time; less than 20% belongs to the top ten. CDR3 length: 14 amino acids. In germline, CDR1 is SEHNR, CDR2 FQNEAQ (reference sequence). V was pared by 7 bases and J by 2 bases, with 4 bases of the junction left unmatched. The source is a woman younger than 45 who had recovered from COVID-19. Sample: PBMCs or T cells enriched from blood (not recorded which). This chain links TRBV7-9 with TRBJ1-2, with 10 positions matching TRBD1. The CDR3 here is CASTPGQGNYGYTF. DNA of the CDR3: TGTGCCAGCACCCCGGGACAGGGGAACTATGGCTACACCTTC.